This passage covers 31 T cell receptor beta chains from one sample sequenced in a study of cytomegalovirus exposure and HLA in healthy donors. Primers included in the PCR were 60 Vbeta and 13 Jbeta primers. Using immunoSEQ multiplex PCR, the repertoire was profiled, and TCRdb retains in-frame clones only, with some absent. The sample lists some 150,000 clones; roughly 79% were seen once. Sequencing was done on a sample of PBMCs. Every receptor here comes from a young woman in good health and CMV-seropositive.

The chain recombines TRBV6-6 with TRBJ2-1; 10 nucleotides agree with TRBD2. The V and J ends lost 0 bases and 5 bases, in that order; junction bases with no gene match: 4. This CDR3 has 16 amino acids. The germline CDR1 and CDR2 sequences are MNHNY and SVGAGI (reference sequence). The CDR3 sequence: CASSYSSGGSHNEQFF. CDR3 in DNA: TGTGCCAGCAGTTACTCTAGCGGGGGGTCCCACAATGAGCAGTTCTTC.

This chain joins TRBV4-2 and TRBJ1-1, with D unclear. Trimming pared 11 bases from V and 3 bases from J, leaving 16 bases between. Germline CDR1 is LGHNA and CDR2 is YNFKEQ. The CDR3 is 13 amino acids. CDR3 sequence: CAAGTYKYTEAFF. For the CDR3, the DNA is TGTGCCGCAGGTACCTATAAGTACACTGAAGCTTTCTTT.

This chain uses TRBV11-3 with TRBJ1-1; D is undetermined. This CDR3 comprises 13 residues. Germline CDR1 is SGHNT and CDR2 is YENEEA. V lost 3 bases and J 4 bases, leaving 9 bases between the germline ends. CDR3 DNA: TGTGCCAGCAGCTTGGGCAGGCTCACTGAAGCTTTCTTT. This translates into CASSLGRLTEAFF.

This clone was detected a few times. V is TRBV5-6 and J is TRBJ1-2, with a tentative D call TRBD1 (6 bases). Germline V gives CDR1 SGHDT, CDR2 YYEEEE. CDR3 size: 15 residues. V was pared by 3 bases and J by 8 bases, with 20 bases between. The CDR3 DNA follows: TGTGCCAGCAGCTCGCAAAACAGGGCGAGCTACGGCTACACCTTC. Residues: CASSSQNRASYGYTF.

This sequence joins TRBV19 and TRBJ2-2; 8 bases align to TRBD1. Germline lookup yields CDR1 LNHDA and CDR2 SQIVND (reference sequence). The CDR3 has 13 amino acids. Trimming cost V 9 bases and J 6 bases; bases outside gene matches: 6. This CDR3 reads CASDRGAAGELFF. For the CDR3, the DNA is TGTGCCAGCGACAGGGGAGCCGCCGGGGAGCTGTTTTTT.

This chain links TRBV6-8 with TRBJ1-2; 8 bases fit TRBD1. The CDR3 is 13 amino acids. Trimming cost V 6 bases and J 4 bases; bases outside gene matches: 4. CDR1 and CDR2 (germline): MNHGY, SAAAGT. As DNA, the CDR3 is TGTGCCAGCAGGTGGACAGGGCCCTATGGCTACACCTTC. Translating gives CASRWTGPYGYTF.

The CDR3 DNA follows: TGTGCCAGCAGCTTAGTTCTGGGGGCGACCTACGAGCAGTACTTC. Protein sequence: CASSLVLGATYEQYF. This chain uses TRBV7-2 with TRBJ2-7; weak D call: TRBD1 (6 bases). Trimming pared 1 base from V and 2 bases from J, leaving 12 bases between. Germline V gives CDR1 SGHTA, CDR2 FQGNSA. The CDR3 runs 15 residues.

The V and J genes are TRBV29-1 and TRBJ2-1, with D tentatively TRBD1 (6 bases). Per the germline V gene, CDR1 is SQVTM and CDR2 is ANQGSEA. The CDR3 spans 14 residues. The CDR3 reads CNRPGGGLIDEQFF. The CDR3 coding sequence is TGCAACCGTCCTGGGGGCGGTTTAATCGATGAGCAGTTCTTC.

The chain is built from TRBV29-1 and TRBJ1-1, with D perhaps matching TRBD1 (6 bases). The CDR3 contains 13 residues. Deletions cut 2 bases from V and 1 base from J, with 8 bases between. Germline CDR1 SQVTM, CDR2 ANQGSEA. The CDR3 DNA sequence: TGCAGCGTTGAACAGGGGAGGAACACTGAAGCTTTCTTT. It encodes CSVEQGRNTEAFF.

A single count supports this clone. The chain has TRBV5-4 and TRBJ2-2; D might be TRBD2 (5 bases). V lost 4 bases and J 5 bases, leaving 15 bases between the germline ends. This CDR3 spans 15 amino acids. The germline V gene encodes CDR1 SGHNT and CDR2 YYREEE (reference sequence). The CDR3 region has the DNA TGTGCCAGCAGCCTGGAACTAGTTGGGACCGGGGAGCTGTTTTTT. It yields the protein CASSLELVGTGELFF.

The genes are TRBV7-3 and TRBJ2-3; D is possibly TRBD2 (6 bases). There are 15 residues in the CDR3. The germline V gene encodes CDR1 SGHTA and CDR2 FQGTGA. Trimming took off 4 bases at V and 0 bases at J, with 11 bases between the two ends. CDR3 coding DNA: TGTGCCAGCAGCTCTGGGACTTCAAGCACAGATACGCAGTATTTT. This translates into CASSSGTSSTDTQYF.

This chain joins TRBV10-3 and TRBJ1-6; TRBD1 matches at 9 bases. The CDR3 spans 17 residues. The junction had 4 bases not matched to a gene; V was cut back by 2 bases and J by 2 bases. The germline V gene has CDR1 ENHRY and CDR2 SYGVKD. The DNA of the CDR3 is TGTGCCATCAGTGAGCCAGACAGGGGGGCCTATAATTCACCCCTCCACTTT. Its protein is CAISEPDRGAYNSPLHF.

The chain couples TRBV2 to TRBJ1-4; TRBD1 aligns across 9 bases. Germline assignment: CDR1 SNHLY and CDR2 FYNNEI. V lost 8 bases, J lost 7 bases, and 5 bases stayed unmatched. This CDR3 is 13 amino acids long. The CDR3 loop reads CASYQTGGEKLFF. The CDR3 DNA follows: TGTGCCAGCTATCAGACAGGGGGTGAAAAACTGTTTTTT.

CDR3 sequence: CASSVGQSNQPQHF. In DNA, the CDR3 is TGTGCCAGCAGCGTGGGACAGAGCAATCAGCCCCAGCATTTT. The chain employs TRBV11-2 and TRBJ1-5; 7 nucleotides agree with TRBD1. The CDR3 length is 14 residues. Germline trimming cut 5 bases from V and 1 base from J; bases unmatched to any gene: 2. Germline V gene lookup returns CDR1 SGHAT and CDR2 FQNNGV.

The gene calls are TRBV6-5 and TRBJ2-7; TRBD1 matches at 10 bases. The junction had 1 base not matched to a gene; V was cut back by 2 bases and J by 3 bases. CDR3 size: 14 residues. Looked up from germline, CDR1 is MNHEY and CDR2 is SVGAGI. The CDR3 protein is CASSYGDRGYEQYF. Here the CDR3 DNA reads TGTGCCAGCAGTTACGGGGACAGGGGCTACGAGCAGTACTTC.

This clone is a singleton in its sample. The gene calls are TRBV19 and TRBJ2-5; D perhaps matches TRBD1 (6 bases). CDR3 size: 13 residues. CDR1 is LNHDA, CDR2 SQIVND, per germline (reference sequence). V was shortened by 8 bases and J by 3 bases, with 13 bases between the two germline ends. The chain's CDR3 is CASRDKPKETQYF. Here the CDR3 DNA reads TGTGCCAGTCGGGACAAGCCTAAAGAGACCCAGTACTTC.

This clone has only a few counts. The genes are TRBV7-9 and TRBJ1-1; D uncertain. With 6 bases removed from V and 5 bases from J, the gap between germline ends came to 7 bases. The CDR3 totals 11 residues. The germline CDR1 and CDR2 sequences are SEHNR and FQNEAQ (reference sequence). The CDR3 sequence: CASREETEAFF. CDR3 in DNA: TGTGCCAGCAGAGAGGAAACTGAAGCTTTCTTT.

The V gene is TRBV10-3, the J gene TRBJ2-1, with 7 bases fitting TRBD1. V lost 4 bases, J lost 4 bases, and 7 bases stayed unmatched. CDR1 and CDR2 from the germline V gene are ENHRY and SYGVKD. This CDR3 has 15 residues. CDR3 loop: CAISVSSRGYNEQFF. CDR3 DNA: TGTGCCATCAGTGTCTCCTCCAGGGGGTACAATGAGCAGTTCTTC.

The chain employs TRBV30 and TRBJ1-5; D is uncertain. CDR3 size: 14 residues. Between the trimmed V and J ends, which lost 0 bases and 5 bases, there was a span of 11 bases. CDR1 is GTSNPN and CDR2 is SVGIG in the germline V gene (reference sequence). The CDR3 bases are TGTGCCTGGAGTGTACGGGTGGGTGATCAGCCCCAGCATTTT. Translation gives CAWSVRVGDQPQHF.

The table lists this clone with a few counts. The chain is built from TRBV5-4 and TRBJ1-1; D is ambiguous. CDR1 is SGHNT and CDR2 is YYREEE in the germline V gene (reference sequence). Trimming removed 10 bases from V and 1 base from J, with 11 bases in between. This CDR3 has 12 amino acids. This CDR3 is CAYGIGNTEAFF. DNA of the CDR3: TGTGCCTACGGGATAGGGAACACTGAAGCTTTCTTT.

This chain connects TRBV30 to TRBJ2-3; D is possibly TRBD1 (6 bases). Germline V lookup: CDR1 GTSNPN, CDR2 SVGIG (reference sequence). This CDR3 is built from 16 residues. Trimming pared 0 bases from V and 3 bases from J, leaving 16 bases between. CDR3 loop: CAWSVVGAQVTDTQYF. CDR3 sequence (DNA): TGTGCCTGGAGTGTTGTGGGGGCGCAAGTTACAGATACGCAGTATTTT.

The chain couples TRBV19 to TRBJ2-7; 8 bases match TRBD1. Per germline, CDR1 LNHDA and CDR2 SQIVND (reference sequence). The V gene end was trimmed by 1 base and the J gene end by 2 bases; junction bases not matched to a gene: 10. The CDR3 covers 17 residues. This CDR3 reads CASSIAARTGSPYEQYF. The CDR3, as DNA: TGTGCCAGTAGTATAGCCGCCCGGACAGGGTCCCCCTACGAGCAGTACTTC.

This chain joins TRBV9 and TRBJ2-5; D perhaps matches TRBD2 (6 bases). Trimming removed 0 bases from V and 11 bases from J, with 17 bases in between. CDR3 size: 14 residues. The V gene's germline CDR1 is SGDLS and CDR2 YYNGEE. The CDR3 here is CASSVATGEASQYF. The CDR3, as DNA: TGTGCCAGCAGCGTAGCTACGGGGGAGGCTAGTCAGTACTTC.

The V gene is TRBV4-2, the J gene TRBJ2-2; 9 nucleotides line up with TRBD1. CDR1 LGHNA and CDR2 YNFKEQ come from the germline V gene. The trim removed 5 bases at V and 6 bases at J, leaving 4 bases unmatched. The CDR3 spans 14 residues. CDR3 residues: CASSGTGGPGELFF. Here the CDR3 DNA reads TGTGCCAGCAGCGGCACAGGGGGCCCCGGGGAGCTGTTTTTT.

Only one count was recorded for this clone. This rearrangement joins TRBV9 to TRBJ1-1; TRBD1 aligns across 7 bases. The CDR3 has 14 amino acids. Germline lookup yields CDR1 SGDLS and CDR2 YYNGEE. With V trimmed by 0 bases and J by 4 bases, 3 bases remained unmatched. In DNA, the CDR3 is TGTGCCAGCAGCGTAGCAGGGGGTGGCACTGAAGCTTTCTTT. Translation gives CASSVAGGGTEAFF.

The sample holds a few counts of this clone. The genes are TRBV7-2 and TRBJ2-1, with D possibly matching TRBD2 (6 bases). The CDR3 has 15 residues. Looked up from germline, CDR1 is SGHTA and CDR2 is FQGNSA. Trimming took off 5 bases at V and 5 bases at J, with 16 bases between the two ends. DNA of the CDR3: TGTGCCAGCAGCCTACACCTAGGAGGGGACAATGAGCAGTTCTTC. This codes for CASSLHLGGDNEQFF. Supplemented by reference TRBV7-2 and TRBJ2-1, the full variable domain reads GAGVSQSPSNKVTEKGKDVELRCDPISGHTALYWYRQSLGQGLEFLIYFQGNSAPDKSGLPSDRFSAERTGGSVSTLTIQRTQQEDSAVYLCASSLHLGGDNEQFFGPGTRLTVL.

A note on this clone: Other DNA variants within this sample encode the same CDR3. The chain links TRBV27 to TRBJ1-1; D not resolved. The CDR3 has 14 residues. CDR1 and CDR2 (germline): MNHEY, SMNVEV (reference sequence). Between the trimmed V and J ends, which lost 2 bases and 0 bases, there was a span of 7 bases. CDR3 region: CASSLGQMNTEAFF. CDR3 in DNA: TGTGCCAGCAGTTTAGGGCAGATGAACACTGAAGCTTTCTTT.

This chain joins TRBV6-1 and TRBJ2-5; 11 bases line up with TRBD1. The V gene end was trimmed by 9 bases and the J gene end by 5 bases; junction bases not matched to a gene: 8. The CDR3 is made up of 14 amino acids. CDR1 and CDR2 from the germline V gene are MNHNS and SASEGT. CDR3 sequence (DNA): TGTGCCAGTCAGGACAGGGGGCTAGGGGAGACCCAGTACTTC. Amino acids: CASQDRGLGETQYF.

This chain connects TRBV15 to TRBJ2-3; 9 positions match TRBD2. Per the germline V gene, CDR1 is LNHNV and CDR2 is YYDKDF (reference sequence). The J segment lost 2 bases and the V segment lost 0 bases, leaving 9 bases of the junction unmatched. This CDR3 is 18 amino acids long. The CDR3 region has the DNA TGTGCCACCAGCAGAGATCCCGAGCGGGGGGTAAACACAGATACGCAGTATTTT. Its protein is CATSRDPERGVNTDTQYF. The full variable domain, with the rest looked up from reference TRBV15 and TRBJ2-3, is DAMVIQNPRYQVTQFGKPVTLSCSQTLNHNVMYWYQQKSSQAPKLLFHYYDKDFNNEADTPDNFQSRRPNTSFCFLDIRSPGLGDTAMYLCATSRDPERGVNTDTQYFGPGTRLTVL.

The CDR3, as DNA: TGTGCCAGCAGCTTCCAACAAATATCCCGGGGGACCCAGTACTTC. It codes for CASSFQQISRGTQYF. The chain uses TRBV5-6 and TRBJ2-5, with D perhaps matching TRBD2 (5 bases). CDR3 size: 15 residues. The germline CDR1 and CDR2 sequences are SGHDT and YYEEEE. Trimming pared 2 bases from V and 7 bases from J, leaving 18 bases between.

The chain is built from TRBV25-1 and TRBJ2-7, with TRBD1 matching over 7 bases. The V and J ends lost 5 bases and 2 bases, in that order; junction bases with no gene match: 12. Per the germline V gene, CDR1 is MGHDK and CDR2 is SYGVNS. The CDR3 has 16 residues. CDR3 sequence (DNA): TGTGCCAGCAGTCAAAAAAGGGACAGTCGCACCTACGAGCAGTACTTC. The encoded protein is CASSQKRDSRTYEQYF.